This T cell receptor (beta chain) was documented in a study of blood T cell repertoires in COVID-19. About the study: Spain, Italy and the United States supplied samples that represented acute and convalescent COVID-19.

The germline V and J ends were trimmed by 6 bases and 4 bases, with 6 bases remaining between them. The CDR3 contains 12 residues. Germline V gene data show CDR1 as LNHDA and CDR2 as SQIVND (reference sequence). Per the original data handling: Estimates of nucleated cell counts were drawn from the amplification of reference gene primers. This table comes from immunoSEQ multiplex PCR, and its TCRdb copy is limited to in-frame clones, with some not included. That table furnishes V, J and clone size, whereas the DNA furnished D and trimming. This sample carries hundreds of thousands of clones, 90% of them seen once, and the ten largest clones take 4% to 5.5%. Clinical history reported by participants formed the basis on which cohorts were assigned.

The clonotype originates from a young woman with acute COVID-19. The sequenced sample consisted of PBMCs or T cells enriched from blood (not recorded which). The chain is built from TRBV19 and TRBJ1-4, with a possible D match to TRBD1 (5 bases). CDR3 nucleotide sequence: TGTGCCAGTAGGACAGATAATGAAAAACTGTTTTTT. It encodes CASRTDNEKLFF.